These T cell receptor beta chains were read from a single sample in a study of blood T cell repertoires in COVID-19. Clones were read by immunoSEQ multiplex PCR, and TCRdb kept only the in-frame ones, dropping some. The sample includes 250,000 to 300,000 clones, 88% of them seen just once. Sample: PBMCs or T cells enriched from blood (not recorded which). All receptors derive from a woman in her sixties or seventies in a cohort exposed to, infected with or recovered from COVID-19 (not recorded which). Each CDR3 is given without its conserved first and last residue. A D gene is named only where the DNA matches it firmly.

>NA|TRBJ2-2|TRBV7-9
ASSSTGMKPGELF
>NA|TRBJ2-7|TRBV7-2
ASSFTGVPYEQY
>TRBD1|TRBJ2-7|TRBV5-1
ASSLGQGAHEQY
>NA|TRBJ1-1|TRBV5-1
ASSSGQKNMNTEAF
>TRBD1|TRBJ1-1|TRBV19
ASILTGGGTEAF
>TRBD2|TRBJ2-7|TRBV3-1/TRBV3-2
ASSPSSSGSIYEQY
>NA|TRBJ1-6|TRBV5-4
ASRPGHLNSPLH
>TRBD1|TRBJ2-2|TRBV7-3
ASSPWTGRNTGELF
>TRBD2|TRBJ2-7|TRBV10-3
AISITTSRAFDEQY
>NA|TRBJ2-3|TRBV11-2
ASSRRRGTDTQY
>TRBD1|TRBJ2-2|TRBV19
ASSLDRGGTGELF
>TRBD1|TRBJ1-5|TRBV27
ASSPPGQGNQPQH
>TRBD1|TRBJ1-2|TRBV7-2
ASSNRGTVYGYT
>NA|TRBJ1-4|TRBV28
ASSSVGKGEEKLF
>NA|TRBJ2-1|TRBV4-1
ASSQGSRNNEQF
>NA|TRBJ1-5|TRBV28
ASSLSGGGNQPQH
>NA|TRBJ2-3|TRBV2
ASTQGAADTQY
>TRBD2|TRBJ2-7|TRBV5-6
ASSPWGGARNEQY
>NA|TRBJ2-3|TRBV19
ASSQPFGSSGTTQY
>TRBD1|TRBJ1-2|TRBV7-9
ASSWTGGGYGYT
>NA|TRBJ2-1|TRBV11-2
ASSLETGLSYNEQF
>NA|TRBJ2-1|TRBV14
ASRLQGWGEQF
>NA|TRBJ1-4|TRBV5-1
ASSPSGGTTNEKLF
>NA|TRBJ1-3|TRBV7-2
ASSLVQQNTIY
>TRBD1|TRBJ2-7|TRBV7-9
ASSLRDRTYEQY
>NA|TRBJ1-1|TRBV6-4
ASSDSRGTEAF
>NA|TRBJ2-5|TRBV18
ASSPIPGANQETQY
>NA|TRBJ1-4|TRBV7-9
ASTPGFNEKLF
>TRBD2|TRBJ2-1|TRBV4-1
ASSRGGRGRVKVNEQF
>TRBD2|TRBJ2-1|TRBV3-1/TRBV3-2
ASSQGLAGNEQF
>NA|TRBJ2-7|TRBV5-4
ASSPSPGVSYEQY
>NA|TRBJ2-2|TRBV6-6
ASSRTRESGELF
>TRBD1|TRBJ2-2|TRBV4-3
ASSRGTGGTGELF
>NA|TRBJ1-3|TRBV3-1/TRBV3-2
ASSINQQRRGNTIY
>NA|TRBJ2-1|TRBV11-3
ASSLGGAHNEQF
>TRBD2|TRBJ2-3|TRBV29-1
SVSAGGHSTDTQY
>NA|TRBJ2-1|TRBV1
TSSLRTAPSNEQF